The clone carrying this TCR beta chain was counted between two and nine times. Its antigen is unidentified. The sample comes from a study of identical twins. Each CDR3 protein gets one entry after TCRdb re-called the 5' RACE reads with MiXCR. The profile shows approximately 190,000 distinct CDR3 sequences, roughly 15% of them singletons. The study, taken as a whole, reports: Beta out-of-frame sequences showed weaker excess twin sharing. Invariant MAIT and iNKT cells may have partly biased zero-insertion analyses. Its conclusions, products of cross-sectional statistical analysis, did not come from following the same donors.

The same sample was also studied in work on T cells expressing NK-cell markers.

Input material: CD8+ T cells sorted from blood. The sequence was collected from a woman between 18 and 30 years old in good health.

For the CDR3, the DNA is TGCGCCAGCAGCGACCGGACTAGCGGCTCCTACGAGCAGTACTTC. It translates to CASSDRTSGSYEQYF. The chain joins TRBV5-1 to TRBJ2-7; the match to TRBD2 covers 10 bases. Germline V lookup: CDR1 SGHRS, CDR2 YFSETQ. The CDR3 has 15 amino acids. The V gene end was trimmed by 4 bases and the J gene end by 0 bases; junction bases not matched to a gene: 4.